This record concerns one T cell receptor beta chain sequence. The antigen this receptor binds is unknown. No base quality values were provided; no much bigger clone lies one nucleotide off. Hyperthyroidism was defined as stable when no progression to ophthalmopathy occurred within 18 months of follow-up. The hyperthyroidism patients were 18 to 65 years old and newly diagnosed, with a disease duration of less than 2 months. Patients were excluded if they had other autoimmune diseases, uncontrolled infections, pregnancy or lactation. Clinical symptoms, serum thyroxine, TRAb, thyroid ultrasound and orbital computed tomography formed the basis of the diagnosis. Ficoll-Paque density gradient centrifugation was used to isolate PBMCs from approximately 11 ml of fresh peripheral blood. Total RNA was extracted using Trizol reagent, and RNA quality was checked on an Agilent 2100 Bioanalyzer. TCR beta CDR3 regions were amplified from RNA transcripts for repertoire sequencing. HTBI primers and the Qiagen OneStep RT-PCR kit were used in a first-round RT-PCR, which was followed by a second-round multiplex PCR, size selection and purification. Sequencing of the libraries was carried out on an Illumina HiSeq2000 in paired-end mode with 100 bp reads. Concerning the study's data processing: SOAPnuke was used for read processing, and reads with adapters, uncalled bases, a mean Phred below 15, or no exact constant-primer or identifier match were discarded. COPE v1.2.5 was used to merge high-quality paired reads. Each unique nucleotide sequence was defined as a clonotype, and clonotypes were aligned to IMGT TRB V, D and J references with MiTCR v1.1. Only V-J combinations with frequency above 0.0001 were analysed, covering approximately 99% of repertoires. For each V-J combination, a TCR clonal expansion and chaos score was defined as F50 clonal expansion divided by the chaos observed in the TCRdist matrix. Welch's t-statistics and random forest were used to narrow the features down to more than 10 V-J combinations, which were then fed into a naive Bayes classifier. Thyroid-blood repertoire similarity was quantified with the Morisita-Horn index. TCRdb cleaned the public reads at Q25 with fastp, built clones with MiXCR and kept in-frame beta chains. Each entry merges the rows of one CDR3 protein and shows their most common DNA and genes. It is TCRdb's table, rather than the study itself, that gives the V and J calls and clone size. The sample yields hundreds of thousands of distinct CDR3 sequences; 22% were counted once. The biggest ten clones account for around 6.9% of the sample.

The entry originates in a study of Graves' ophthalmopathy and Graves' hyperthyroidism (dated by TCRdb to 2016 to 2019). For context, the study as a whole: Peripheral blood was collected before any treatment was given, at the time of initial diagnosis. Following sampling, methimazole starting at 30 mg daily was administered to hyperthyroidism patients, and high-dose intravenous methylprednisolone was administered to ophthalmopathy patients. The study used signatures of the TCR beta repertoire to tell Graves' ophthalmopathy apart from Graves' hyperthyroidism and to predict which patients would progress to ophthalmopathy. In total, 135 blood samples were TCR-sequenced: fewer than 50 ophthalmopathy, 75 hyperthyroidism and some 17 hyperthyroidism-to-ophthalmopathy patients. The roughly 94 discovery patients were randomly split 7:3 into training and test sets. In more than five hyperthyroidism patients, T-cell repertoires of thyroid tissue and blood were compared. An independent validation cohort was composed of 18 hyperthyroidism patients and around 16 patients who later progressed from hyperthyroidism to ophthalmopathy. To explore V-J signatures that separate ophthalmopathy from hyperthyroidism, a discovery set of around 97 patients was enrolled, consisting of 43 with ophthalmopathy and 57 with stable hyperthyroidism.

What the research found in general, with its limitations: Most expanded thyroid clonotypes with frequency above 0.001 were also detected in blood, suggesting blood repertoires may reflect the thyroid immune response. In cross-validation, the 13-signature model distinguished ophthalmopathy from stable hyperthyroidism with 87.88% sensitivity and around 81% specificity, while in the test set the corresponding values were roughly 80% and 75%. Sample size was not predetermined statistically, and investigators were not blinded to group allocation. In validation, the model predicted ophthalmopathy progression with about 71% sensitivity and around 72% specificity; approximately 12 predicted patients were CT-confirmed with GO in a median of approximately 6.5 months.

For this chain, trimming is 7 bases at the V end and 5 bases at the J end, and the number of junction bases without a gene match is 11. The germline V gene specifies MNHEY as CDR1 and SVGEGT as CDR2. Its CDR3 holds 15 amino acids, cysteine through phenylalanine. Only the CDR3 portion is preserved as DNA: 45 bases, with reading frame beginning at the first base. The sample comprised peripheral blood. Recombination linked TRBV6-2 or TRBV6-3 to TRBJ2-5; a stretch of 9 junction bases matches TRBD2. This TCR was recovered from a woman under 30 with stable Graves' hyperthyroidism. Some clones in this sample may be carry-over from other donors' samples. Donor details come from another sample of the same person, matched by shared clones. CDR3 loop: CASTLRLAVVETQYF. The DNA sequence is given as TGTGCCAGCACTTTACGACTAGCGGTCGTTGAGACCCAGTACTTC.